A single sample is the source of the 9 T cell receptor beta chains below, sequenced in a study of blood T cell repertoires in COVID-19. Clones were read by immunoSEQ multiplex PCR, and TCRdb kept only the in-frame ones, dropping some. The sample lists 210,000 or so clones, roughly 84% seen once, with 6.2% in the top ten. Sequenced sample: peripheral blood. The receptors were gathered from a woman aged 40 to 55 who had recovered from COVID-19.

The rearrangement links TRBV3-1 (or the pseudogene TRBV3-2) to TRBJ1-3; 7 nucleotides line up with TRBD1. There are 18 residues in the CDR3. Germline loops: CDR1 LGHDT, CDR2 YNNKEL (reference sequence). J was trimmed by 1 base and V by 4 bases; bases with no gene match: 13. DNA of the CDR3: TGTGCCAGCAGCCGAATTCCGGGACAGAGGTCTTCTGGAAACACCATATATTTT. Its protein is CASSRIPGQRSSGNTIYF.

This chain uses TRBV7-2 with TRBJ2-7, with D unclear. The CDR3 is 14 amino acids. Deletions cut 1 base from V and 0 bases from J, with 7 bases between. The germline V gene encodes CDR1 SGHTA and CDR2 FQGNSA. The CDR3 DNA follows: TGTGCCAGCAGCTTAGACAATTACTCCTACGAGCAGTACTTC. Encoded protein: CASSLDNYSYEQYF.

Regarding this clone: This sample includes further DNA sequences coding for the same CDR3. J is TRBJ1-1 and V is TRBV3-1 (or the pseudogene TRBV3-2); D call uncertain. Looked up from germline, CDR1 is LGHDT and CDR2 is YNNKEL (reference sequence). The CDR3 runs to 13 residues. Trimming removed 1 base at V and 3 bases at J, with 6 bases between. CDR3 region: CASSQGPDTEAFF. In DNA form, the CDR3 reads TGTGCCAGCAGCCAAGGCCCGGACACTGAAGCTTTCTTT.

The rearrangement uses TRBV7-2 and TRBJ2-4; 8 bases line up with TRBD1. The CDR3 consists of 16 residues. V lost 4 bases to trimming and J lost 7 bases; unmatched junction nucleotides: 12. CDR1 and CDR2 (germline): SGHTA, FQGNSA. The CDR3: CASSSDRVTSRNIQYF. CDR3 nucleotides: TGTGCCAGCAGCTCGGACAGGGTGACGTCGCGGAACATTCAGTACTTC.

The chain is built from TRBV7-9 and TRBJ2-6, with D perhaps TRBD1 (5 bases). There are 16 residues in the CDR3. Trimming took off 1 base at V and 4 bases at J, with 11 bases between the two ends. CDR1 is SEHNR and CDR2 is FQNEAQ in the germline V gene (reference sequence). CDR3 nucleotide sequence: TGTGCCAGCAGCTTAGAAGGGGTGAGGGGGGCCAACGTCCTGACTTTC. This codes for CASSLEGVRGANVLTF.

The chain employs TRBV5-1 and TRBJ2-1; a possible D gene is TRBD2 (6 bases). Trimming shortened V by 5 bases and J by 4 bases, and 16 bases separated the two germline ends. CDR1 and CDR2 (germline): SGHRS, YFSETQ. The CDR3 totals 15 residues. CDR3 protein: CASRGTGTLYNEQFF. In DNA, the CDR3 is TGCGCCAGCAGGGGGACCGGGACTCTTTACAATGAGCAGTTCTTC. Full variable domain (rest looked up from reference TRBV5-1 and TRBJ2-1): KAGVTQTPRYLIKTRGQQVTLSCSPISGHRSVSWYQQTPGQGLQFLFEYFSETQRNKGNFPGRFSGRQFSNSRSEMNVSTLELGDSALYLCASRGTGTLYNEQFFGPGTRLTVL.

In this sample, this clone turned up a few times. J is TRBJ1-2 and V is TRBV28, with 7 bases that match TRBD1. V was pared by 6 bases and J by 0 bases, with 7 bases of the junction left unmatched. CDR3 size: 15 residues. The germline V gene has CDR1 MDHEN and CDR2 SYDVKM. CDR3 sequence reads: CASRDTGEANYGYTF. The CDR3 nucleotides are TGTGCCAGCAGAGACACAGGGGAAGCTAACTATGGCTACACCTTC.

The chain uses TRBV6-1 and TRBJ2-5, with D tentatively TRBD2 (6 bases). The CDR3 has 16 amino acids. V was pared by 4 bases and J by 3 bases, with 18 bases between. CDR1 and CDR2 (germline): MNHNS, SASEGT. The CDR3 spells CASSALGGPYEETQYF. The CDR3 DNA reads TGTGCCAGCAGTGCCCTCGGAGGGCCCTATGAAGAGACCCAGTACTTC.

The rearrangement links TRBV5-4 to TRBJ2-5; D gene unclear. Germline-derived CDR1 and CDR2 are SGHNT and YYREEE (reference sequence). The CDR3 is made up of 14 amino acids. Between the trimmed V and J ends, which lost 6 bases and 1 base, there was a span of 13 bases. The CDR3 sequence: CASTERLTQETQYF. For the CDR3, the DNA is TGTGCCAGCACCGAAAGACTGACCCAAGAGACCCAGTACTTC.